This TCR beta chain was found in a study of cytomegalovirus exposure and HLA in healthy donors. On this clone itself: The antigen is undetermined.

Sequencing used immunoSEQ multiplex PCR; TCRdb keeps in-frame clones, though not all of them. The data contain 65,000 or so clones, about 94% of them singletons. General study points: Under in vitro conditions, a few CMV-associated chains were confirmed as specific for CMV antigens.

CDR3 length equals 12 residues. Trimming took off 10 bases at V and 3 bases at J, with 9 bases between the two ends. From germline, CDR1 is MNHNS and CDR2 SASEGT. The chain combines TRBV6-1 with TRBJ2-2; D uncertain. The source material was PBMCs. This receptor was taken from a man between 18 and 29 years old in good health and CMV-seropositive. This CDR3 reads CATTTYTGELFF. The CDR3 DNA reads TGTGCCACCACGACATACACCGGGGAGCTGTTTTTT.